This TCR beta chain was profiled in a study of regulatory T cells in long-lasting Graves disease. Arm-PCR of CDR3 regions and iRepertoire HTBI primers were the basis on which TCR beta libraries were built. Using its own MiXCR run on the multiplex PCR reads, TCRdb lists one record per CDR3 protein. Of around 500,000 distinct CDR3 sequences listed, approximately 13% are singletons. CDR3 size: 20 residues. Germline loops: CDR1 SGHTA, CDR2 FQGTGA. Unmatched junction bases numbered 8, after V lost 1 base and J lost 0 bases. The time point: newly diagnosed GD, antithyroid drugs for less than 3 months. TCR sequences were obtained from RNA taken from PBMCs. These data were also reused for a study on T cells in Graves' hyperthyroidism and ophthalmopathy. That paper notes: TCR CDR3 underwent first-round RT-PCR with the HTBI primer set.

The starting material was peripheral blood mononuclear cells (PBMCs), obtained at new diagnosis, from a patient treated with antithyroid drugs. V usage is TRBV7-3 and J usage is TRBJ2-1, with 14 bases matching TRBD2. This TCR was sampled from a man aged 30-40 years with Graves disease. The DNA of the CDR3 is TGTGCCAGCAGCTTAAGCCCGGGACTAGCGGGAGCCACCTCCTACAATGAGCAGTTCTTC. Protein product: CASSLSPGLAGATSYNEQFF. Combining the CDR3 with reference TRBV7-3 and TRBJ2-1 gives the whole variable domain GAGVSQTPSNKVTEKGKYVELRCDPISGHTALYWYRQSLGQGPEFLIYFQGTGAADDSGLPNDRFFAVRPEGSVSTLKIQRTERGDSAVYLCASSLSPGLAGATSYNEQFFGPGTRLTVL.